One and the same sample provided the 11 T cell receptor beta chains below, sequenced in a study of regulatory T cells in long-lasting Graves disease. Both iRepertoire HTBI primers and Arm-PCR of CDR3 regions were used to build the TCR beta libraries. MiXCR was run by TCRdb on the multiplex PCR reads, yielding one entry per CDR3 protein. Counted here are hundreds of thousands of distinct CDR3 sequences, 21% occurring once; the ten biggest clones make up roughly an eighth. This sample's time point: persistent/refractory GD, antithyroid drugs over 5 years with positive TRAb. PBMC RNA served as the TCR library source. This sample comprised peripheral blood mononuclear cells (PBMCs), obtained when the disease was refractory, from a patient treated with antithyroid drugs. The receptors originated from a female donor with Graves disease.

This clonotype appeared many times. The chain combines TRBV20-1 with TRBJ2-1; the D gene is possibly TRBD2 (5 bases). Germline V CDR1 and CDR2: DFQATT, SNEGSKA (reference sequence). This CDR3 comprises 16 residues. Between the trimmed V and J ends, which lost 0 bases and 7 bases, there was a span of 19 bases. CDR3 bases: TGCAGTGCTAGAGATCGAGTAGCGCCCTCAAGGAATGAGCAGTTCTTC. Translation: CSARDRVAPSRNEQFF.

This clonotype was counted at least ten times. The chain links TRBV12-3 or TRBV12-4 to TRBJ1-5, with no clear D. V was pared by 9 bases and J by 5 bases, with 14 bases between. The CDR3 totals 13 residues. DNA of the CDR3: TGTGCCAGTTGGAAGGGTTCGGATCAGCCCCAGCATTTT. This gives the protein CASWKGSDQPQHF.

This clonotype was counted a few times. The chain uses TRBV10-2 and TRBJ2-7; 10 bases are a match to TRBD2. CDR3 length: 13 residues. J was trimmed by 2 bases and V by 7 bases; bases with no gene match: 2. The germline V gene has CDR1 WSHSY and CDR2 SAAADI. The CDR3 nucleotides are TGCGCCAGCACCGGGACTAGCGCCTACGAGCAGTACTTC. Its protein is CASTGTSAYEQYF.

Many counts were recorded for this clonotype. This chain links TRBV28 with TRBJ2-7; D possibly corresponds to TRBD2 (5 bases). This CDR3 contains 15 residues. Germline lookup yields CDR1 MDHEN and CDR2 SYDVKM. V was cut by 5 bases and J by 4 bases, with 18 bases left in between. The CDR3 nucleotides read TGTGCCAGCAGTCCCCTTTCGGGGAGTGGATACGAGCAGTACTTC. Its translation is CASSPLSGSGYEQYF.

The chain carries TRBV27 and TRBJ2-4; D assignment may be TRBD1 or TRBD2 (5 bases each). The CDR3 is made up of 17 amino acids. Trimming took off 3 bases at V and 1 base at J, with 16 bases between the two ends. CDR1 is MNHEY, CDR2 SMNVEV, per germline (reference sequence). CDR3 in amino acids: CASSLGDPVGAKNIQYF. CDR3 bases: TGTGCCAGCAGTTTGGGGGACCCGGTCGGGGCCAAAAACATTCAGTACTTC.

At least ten counts were recorded for this clonotype. The chain has TRBV5-1 and TRBJ2-7, with D perhaps matching TRBD1 or TRBD2 (5 bases each). This CDR3 has 14 amino acids. Germline CDR1 and CDR2: SGHRS and YFSETQ. Deletions cut 3 bases from V and 5 bases from J, with 15 bases between. The CDR3 bases are TGCGCCAGCAGCTACCCCGGGACGCGAGACGAGCAGTACTTC. It specifies CASSYPGTRDEQYF. Based on the CDR3 plus reference TRBV5-1 and TRBJ2-7, the full variable domain is KAGVTQTPRYLIKTRGQQVTLSCSPISGHRSVSWYQQTPGQGLQFLFEYFSETQRNKGNFPGRFSGRQFSNSRSEMNVSTLELGDSALYLCASSYPGTRDEQYFGPGTRLTVT.

The chain combines TRBV29-1 with TRBJ1-2; perhaps TRBD1 as D (5 bases). Per germline, CDR1 SQVTM and CDR2 ANQGSEA. This CDR3 is 14 amino acids long. V shed 5 bases and J shed 3 bases, with 16 bases lying between them. CDR3 DNA: TGCAGCGTTATGGGGGGGGGGTACGACTATGGCTACACCTTC. Translation: CSVMGGGYDYGYTF. Full variable domain (rest looked up from reference TRBV29-1 and TRBJ1-2): SAVISQKPSRDICQRGTSLTIQCQVDSQVTMMFWYRQQPGQSLTLIATANQGSEATYESGFVIDKFPISRPNLTFSTLTVSNMSPEDSSIYLCSVMGGGYDYGYTFGSGTRLTVV.

This clonotype appeared many times. The V call is TRBV28, the J call TRBJ1-5; no firm D call. Germline CDR1 and CDR2: MDHEN and SYDVKM. The CDR3 has 13 amino acids. Trimming removed 10 bases from V and 0 bases from J, with 10 bases in between. The CDR3 DNA follows: TGTGCCACCACGTATGCTAGCAATCAGCCCCAGCATTTT. Translating gives CATTYASNQPQHF.

This clonotype was observed a few times. The chain combines TRBV11-1 with TRBJ2-7; 7 bases agree with TRBD1. Germline assignment: CDR1 SGHAT and CDR2 FQDESV (reference sequence). The junction had 9 bases not matched to a gene; V was cut back by 8 bases and J by 2 bases. CDR3 size: 14 residues. CDR3 in amino acids: CASRWRQGPYEQYF. The CDR3 DNA is TGTGCCAGCCGATGGAGACAGGGCCCCTACGAGCAGTACTTC.

This clonotype was counted a single time. A much larger clone lies one base from this, so it may be a read error. J is TRBJ2-5 and V is TRBV29-1, with 8 bases aligning to TRBD2. The CDR3 length is 14 residues. CDR1 is SQVTM, CDR2 ANQGSEA, per germline. The V and J ends lost 5 bases and 7 bases, in that order; junction bases with no gene match: 12. In DNA form, the CDR3 reads TGCAGCGTTCGTGACGGGAGGGCCTCAGGGACCCAGTACTTC. Translated, it gives CSVRDGRASGTQYF.

This clonotype has a handful of counts. V and J are TRBV14 and TRBJ1-2; 9 bases are shared with TRBD1. The CDR3 has 14 residues. The V and J ends lost 4 bases and 8 bases, in that order; junction bases with no gene match: 8. In germline, CDR1 is SGHDN, CDR2 FVKESK. CDR3 in amino acids: CASSPLGTGPGYTF. The CDR3 DNA reads TGTGCCAGCAGCCCCTTAGGGACAGGGCCGGGCTACACCTTC.